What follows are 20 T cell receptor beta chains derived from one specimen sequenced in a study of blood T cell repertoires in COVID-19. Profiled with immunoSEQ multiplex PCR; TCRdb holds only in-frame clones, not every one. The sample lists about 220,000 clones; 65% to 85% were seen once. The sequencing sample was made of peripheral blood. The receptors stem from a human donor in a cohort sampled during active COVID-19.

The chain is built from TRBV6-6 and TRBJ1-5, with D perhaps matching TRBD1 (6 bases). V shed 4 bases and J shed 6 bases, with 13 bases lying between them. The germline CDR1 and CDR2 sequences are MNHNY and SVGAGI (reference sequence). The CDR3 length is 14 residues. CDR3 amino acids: CASSLGGSAQPQHF. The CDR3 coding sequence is TGTGCCAGCAGTTTAGGGGGTTCGGCTCAGCCCCAGCATTTT.

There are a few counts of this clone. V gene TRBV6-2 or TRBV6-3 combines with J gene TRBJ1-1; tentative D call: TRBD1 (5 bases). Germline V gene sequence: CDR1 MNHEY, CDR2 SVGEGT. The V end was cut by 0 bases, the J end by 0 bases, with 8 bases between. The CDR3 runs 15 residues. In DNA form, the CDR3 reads TGTGCCAGCAGTTACTCGCCGGGGGTGAACACTGAAGCTTTCTTT. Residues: CASSYSPGVNTEAFF.

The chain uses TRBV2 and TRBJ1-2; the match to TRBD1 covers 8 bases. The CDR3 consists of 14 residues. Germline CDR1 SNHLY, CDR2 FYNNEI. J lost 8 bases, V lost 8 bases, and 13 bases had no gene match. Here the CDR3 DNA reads TGTGCCAGCGTTGATGACCAGGACAGGGACGGCTACACCTTC. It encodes CASVDDQDRDGYTF.

The CDR3, as DNA: TGTGCCAGCTCACCCCGACTAGCGGGATACAATGAGCAGTTCTTC. This sequence encodes CASSPRLAGYNEQFF. J is TRBJ2-1 and V is TRBV18; 11 nucleotides match TRBD2. This CDR3 is built from 15 residues. Germline V gives CDR1 KGHSH, CDR2 LQKENI. The ends lost 3 bases at V and 4 bases at J; junction bases unmatched: 2.

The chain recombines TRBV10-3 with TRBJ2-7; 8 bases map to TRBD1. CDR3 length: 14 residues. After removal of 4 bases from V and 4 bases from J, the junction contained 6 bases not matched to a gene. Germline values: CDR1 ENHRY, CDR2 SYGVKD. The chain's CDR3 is CAISGDRLRYEQYF. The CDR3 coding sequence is TGTGCCATCAGTGGGGACAGGCTTAGATACGAGCAGTACTTC.

The CDR3 sequence: CASSLEAGGPLEQFF. CDR3 sequence (DNA): TGTGCCAGCAGCTTGGAGGCGGGAGGGCCGTTGGAGCAGTTCTTC. This chain connects TRBV7-9 to TRBJ2-1, with 9 bases lining up with TRBD2. Germline lookup yields CDR1 SEHNR and CDR2 FQNEAQ (reference sequence). The junction had 10 bases not matched to a gene; V was cut back by 3 bases and J by 10 bases. CDR3 size: 15 residues.

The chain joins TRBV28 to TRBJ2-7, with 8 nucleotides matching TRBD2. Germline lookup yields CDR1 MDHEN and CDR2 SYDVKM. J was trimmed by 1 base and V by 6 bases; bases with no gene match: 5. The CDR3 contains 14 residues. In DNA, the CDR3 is TGTGCCAGCAGCCATCAGCGGGAGTCCTACGAGCAGTACTTC. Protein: CASSHQRESYEQYF. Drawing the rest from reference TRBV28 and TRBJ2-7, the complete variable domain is DVKVTQSSRYLVKRTGEKVFLECVQDMDHENMFWYRQDPGLGLRLIYFSYDVKMKEKGDIPEGYSVSREKKERFSLILESASTNQTSMYLCASSHQRESYEQYFGPGTRLTVT.

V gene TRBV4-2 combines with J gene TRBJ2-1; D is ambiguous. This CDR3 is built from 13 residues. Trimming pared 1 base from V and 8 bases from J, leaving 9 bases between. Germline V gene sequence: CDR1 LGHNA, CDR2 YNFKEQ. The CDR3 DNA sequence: TGTGCCAGCAGCCAAGGGCTCGAAGATGAGCAGTTCTTC. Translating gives CASSQGLEDEQFF.

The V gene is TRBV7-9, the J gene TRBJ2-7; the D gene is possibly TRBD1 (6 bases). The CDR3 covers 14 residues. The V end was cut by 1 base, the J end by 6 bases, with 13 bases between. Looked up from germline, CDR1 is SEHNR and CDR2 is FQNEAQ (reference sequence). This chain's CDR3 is CASSLVAGVGEQYF. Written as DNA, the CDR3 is TGTGCCAGCAGCTTAGTCGCAGGGGTGGGCGAGCAGTACTTC.

CDR3 nucleotides: TGTGCCAGCAGGCCCAGGACAGGCGCTGGGGGGTCACCCCTCCACTTT. Protein: CASRPRTGAGGSPLHF. The chain employs TRBV6-6 and TRBJ1-6; 7 nucleotides line up with TRBD1. The CDR3 loop spans 16 amino acids. Germline values: CDR1 MNHNY, CDR2 SVGAGI (reference sequence). The ends lost 6 bases at V and 10 bases at J; junction bases unmatched: 15.

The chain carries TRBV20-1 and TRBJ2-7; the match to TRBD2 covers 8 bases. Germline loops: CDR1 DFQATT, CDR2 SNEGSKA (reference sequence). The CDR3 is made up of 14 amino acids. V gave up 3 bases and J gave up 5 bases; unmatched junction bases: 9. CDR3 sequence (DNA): TGCAGTGCTAGTGGACAAGCGGGAGACCACGAGCAGTACTTC. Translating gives CSASGQAGDHEQYF.

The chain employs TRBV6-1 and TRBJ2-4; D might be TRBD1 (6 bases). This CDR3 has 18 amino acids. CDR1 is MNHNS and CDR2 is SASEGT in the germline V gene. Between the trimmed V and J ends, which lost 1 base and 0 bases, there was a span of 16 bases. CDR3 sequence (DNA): TGTGCCAGCAGTGAAGGGACAGTGTCAACTCTAGCCAAAAACATTCAGTACTTC. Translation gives CASSEGTVSTLAKNIQYF.

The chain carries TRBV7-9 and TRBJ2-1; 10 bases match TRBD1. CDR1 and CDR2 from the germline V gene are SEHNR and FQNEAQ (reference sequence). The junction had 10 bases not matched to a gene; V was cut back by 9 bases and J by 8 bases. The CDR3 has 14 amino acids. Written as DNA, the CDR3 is TGTGCCAGTAGACAGGGGGCGCTGGTCGATGAGCAGTTCTTC. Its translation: CASRQGALVDEQFF.

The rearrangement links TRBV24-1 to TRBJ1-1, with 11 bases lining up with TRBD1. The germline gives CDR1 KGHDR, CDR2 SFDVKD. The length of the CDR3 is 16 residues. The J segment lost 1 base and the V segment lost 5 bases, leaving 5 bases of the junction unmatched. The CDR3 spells CATSAGQGAGNTEAFF. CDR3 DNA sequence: TGTGCCACCAGTGCTGGACAGGGGGCAGGGAACACTGAAGCTTTCTTT.

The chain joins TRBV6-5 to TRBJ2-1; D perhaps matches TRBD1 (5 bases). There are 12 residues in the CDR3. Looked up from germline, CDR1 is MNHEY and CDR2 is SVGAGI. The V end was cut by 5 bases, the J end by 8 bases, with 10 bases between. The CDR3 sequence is CASSLRVHEQFF. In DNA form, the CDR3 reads TGTGCCAGCAGTCTCAGGGTCCATGAGCAGTTCTTC.

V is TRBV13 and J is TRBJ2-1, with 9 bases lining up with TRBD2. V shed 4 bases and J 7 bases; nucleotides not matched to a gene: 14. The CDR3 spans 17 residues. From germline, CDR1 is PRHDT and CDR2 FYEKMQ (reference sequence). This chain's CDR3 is CASSWRSGSGGGNEQFF. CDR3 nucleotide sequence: TGTGCCAGCAGCTGGAGGTCGGGTAGCGGGGGCGGGAATGAGCAGTTCTTC.

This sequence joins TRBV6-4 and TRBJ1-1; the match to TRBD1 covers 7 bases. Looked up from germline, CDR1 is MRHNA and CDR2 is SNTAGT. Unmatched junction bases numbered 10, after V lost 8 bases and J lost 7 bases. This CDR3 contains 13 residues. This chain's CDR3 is CASAGQAGGEAFF. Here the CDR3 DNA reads TGTGCCAGCGCCGGACAGGCCGGGGGTGAAGCTTTCTTT.

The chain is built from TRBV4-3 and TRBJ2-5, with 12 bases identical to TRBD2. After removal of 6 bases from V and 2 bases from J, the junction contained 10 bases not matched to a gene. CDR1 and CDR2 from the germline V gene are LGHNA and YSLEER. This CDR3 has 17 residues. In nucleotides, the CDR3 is TGCGCCAGCAGTCCCTCGGCTAGCGGGGGGGGTCAAGAGACCCAGTACTTC. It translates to CASSPSASGGGQETQYF.

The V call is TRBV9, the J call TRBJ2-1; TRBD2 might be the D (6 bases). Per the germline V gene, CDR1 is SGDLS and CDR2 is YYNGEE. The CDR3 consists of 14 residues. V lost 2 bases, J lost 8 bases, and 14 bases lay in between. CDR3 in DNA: TGTGCCAGCAGCGTCCGGGGGAGGAACGATGAGCAGTTCTTC. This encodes CASSVRGRNDEQFF.

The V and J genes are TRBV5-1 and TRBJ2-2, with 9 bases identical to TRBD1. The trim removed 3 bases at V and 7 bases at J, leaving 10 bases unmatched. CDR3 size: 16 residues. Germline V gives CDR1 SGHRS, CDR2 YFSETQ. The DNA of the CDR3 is TGCGCCAGCAGCTCTACCGGGACAGGGCCCCACGGGGAGCTGTTTTTT. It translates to CASSSTGTGPHGELFF.